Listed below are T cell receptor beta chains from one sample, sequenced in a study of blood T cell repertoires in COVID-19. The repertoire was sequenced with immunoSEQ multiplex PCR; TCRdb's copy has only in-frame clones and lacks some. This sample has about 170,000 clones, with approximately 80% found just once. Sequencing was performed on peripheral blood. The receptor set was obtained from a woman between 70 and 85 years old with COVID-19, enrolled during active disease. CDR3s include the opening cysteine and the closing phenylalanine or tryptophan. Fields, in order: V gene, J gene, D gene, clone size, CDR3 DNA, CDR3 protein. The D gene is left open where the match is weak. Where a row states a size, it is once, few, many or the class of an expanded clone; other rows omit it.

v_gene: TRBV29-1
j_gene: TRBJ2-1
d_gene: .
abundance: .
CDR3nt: TGCAGCGTGCCCATACGGAATGAGCAGTTCTTC
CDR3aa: CSVPIRNEQFF

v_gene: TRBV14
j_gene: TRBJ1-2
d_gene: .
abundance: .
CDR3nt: TGTGCCAGCAGCCTAGCCGGGTCGCGAGGCTACACCTTC
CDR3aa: CASSLAGSRGYTF

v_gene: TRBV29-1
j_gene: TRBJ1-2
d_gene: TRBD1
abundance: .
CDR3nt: TGCAGCGTTGAAGTTCAGACAGGGAATGGCTACACCTTC
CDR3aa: CSVEVQTGNGYTF

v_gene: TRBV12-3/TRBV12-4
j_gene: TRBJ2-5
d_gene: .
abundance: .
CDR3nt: TGTGCCAGCAGTTTCCAGGAGACCCAGTACTTC
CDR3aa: CASSFQETQYF

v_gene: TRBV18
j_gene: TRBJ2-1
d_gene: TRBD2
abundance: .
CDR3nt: TGTGCCAGCTCACCCGGTGGCGGGAGCTACAATGAGCAGTTCTTC
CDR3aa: CASSPGGGSYNEQFF

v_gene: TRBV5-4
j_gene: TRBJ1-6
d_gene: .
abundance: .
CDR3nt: TGTGCCAGCAGCTTGTACGGGCGGGGGGCTAATTCACCCCTCCACTTT
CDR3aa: CASSLYGRGANSPLHF

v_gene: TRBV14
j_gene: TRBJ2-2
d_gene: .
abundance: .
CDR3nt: TGTGCCAGCGCGCGGGGGCGGTCAACCGGGGAGCTGTTTTTT
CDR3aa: CASARGRSTGELFF

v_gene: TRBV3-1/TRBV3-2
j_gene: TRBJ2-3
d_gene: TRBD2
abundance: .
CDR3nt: TGTGCCAGCAGCCTACCAAGCGGGGCTGTCACAGATACGCAGTATTTT
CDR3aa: CASSLPSGAVTDTQYF

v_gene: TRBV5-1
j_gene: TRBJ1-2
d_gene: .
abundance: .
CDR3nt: TGCGCCAGCAGCCCCCAGACAGGCTCTGGCTACACCTTC
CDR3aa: CASSPQTGSGYTF

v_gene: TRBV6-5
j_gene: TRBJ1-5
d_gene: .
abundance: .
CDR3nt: TGTGCCAGCAGTTACTCCAGGGGTATGGGTCAGCCCCAGCATTTT
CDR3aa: CASSYSRGMGQPQHF

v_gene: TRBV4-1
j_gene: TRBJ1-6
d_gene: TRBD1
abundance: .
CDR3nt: TGCGCCAGCAGCCAAAACGTAGGGACAGGCAAACTAACCCTCCACTTT
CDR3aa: CASSQNVGTGKLTLHF

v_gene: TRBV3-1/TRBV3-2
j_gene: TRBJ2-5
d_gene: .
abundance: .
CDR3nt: TGTGCCAGCAGACCTCCTTTCCACGAAGCACAAGAGACCCAGTACTTC
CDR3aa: CASRPPFHEAQETQYF

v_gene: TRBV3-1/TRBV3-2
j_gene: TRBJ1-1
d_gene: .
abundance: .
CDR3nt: TGTGCCAGCAGCCAAGTCTCGGTCCCGGGGGCTTTCTTT
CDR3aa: CASSQVSVPGAFF

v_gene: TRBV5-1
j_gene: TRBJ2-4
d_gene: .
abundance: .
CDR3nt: TGCGCCAGCAGCCCTTGGGGCCAGGAGAACATTCAGTACTTC
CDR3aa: CASSPWGQENIQYF

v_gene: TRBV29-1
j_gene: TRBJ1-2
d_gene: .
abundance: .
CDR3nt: TGCAGCGTTGTAAGGGGTTATGGCTACACCTTC
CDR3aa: CSVVRGYGYTF

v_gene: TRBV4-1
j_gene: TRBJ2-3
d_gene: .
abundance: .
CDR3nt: TGCGCCAGCAGCCAACCTCGGGGGTACGAGGCAGATACGCAGTATTTT
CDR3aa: CASSQPRGYEADTQYF

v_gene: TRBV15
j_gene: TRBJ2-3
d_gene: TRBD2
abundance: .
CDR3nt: TGTGCCACCAGCAGAGATTGGACGGGAGGGCCGACAGATACGCAGTATTTT
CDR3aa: CATSRDWTGGPTDTQYF

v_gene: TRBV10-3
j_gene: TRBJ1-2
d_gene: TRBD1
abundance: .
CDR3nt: TGTGCCATCAGACGACAGGGCCCTAGTGGCTACACCTTC
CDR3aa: CAIRRQGPSGYTF

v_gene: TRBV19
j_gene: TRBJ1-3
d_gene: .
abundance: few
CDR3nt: TGTGCCAGTAGTATTTCCGCGAGCTCTGGAAACACCATATATTTT
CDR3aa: CASSISASSGNTIYF

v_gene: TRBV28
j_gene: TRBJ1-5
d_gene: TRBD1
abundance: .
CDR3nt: TGTGCCAGCAGTACTCAGGGGGCGAGCAATCAGCCCCAGCATTTT
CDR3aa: CASSTQGASNQPQHF

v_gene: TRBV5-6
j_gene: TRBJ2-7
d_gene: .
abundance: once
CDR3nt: TGTGCCAGCAGCGTCCCCCCCTCTTACTACGAGCAGTACTTC
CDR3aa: CASSVPPSYYEQYF

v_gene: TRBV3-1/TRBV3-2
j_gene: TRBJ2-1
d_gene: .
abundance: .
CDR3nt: TGTGCCAGCAGCCAAGATTTGCGGCTAGCTGGTGAGCAGTTCTTC
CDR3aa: CASSQDLRLAGEQFF

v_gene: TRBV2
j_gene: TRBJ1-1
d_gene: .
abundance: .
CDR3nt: TGTGCCAGCGGGGCAATGAACACTGAAGCTTTCTTT
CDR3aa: CASGAMNTEAFF

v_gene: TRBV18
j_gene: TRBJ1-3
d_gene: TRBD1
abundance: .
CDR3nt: TGTGCCAGCTCACCACCGAGACAGGGGATAGCTCGAAACACCATATATTTT
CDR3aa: CASSPPRQGIARNTIYF

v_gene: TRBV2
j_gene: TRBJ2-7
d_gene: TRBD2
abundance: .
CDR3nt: TGTGCCAGCAGTGCTCTAACTAGCGGGTCCCACGAGCAGTACTTC
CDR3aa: CASSALTSGSHEQYF

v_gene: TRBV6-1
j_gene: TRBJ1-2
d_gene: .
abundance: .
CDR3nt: TGTGCCAGCAGTGAACCCTCAGGATCTAACTATGGCTACACCTTC
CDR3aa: CASSEPSGSNYGYTF

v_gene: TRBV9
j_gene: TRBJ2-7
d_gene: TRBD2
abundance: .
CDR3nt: TGTGCCAGCAGCGATAGCGGGAGGGCGCACGAGCAGTACTTC
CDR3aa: CASSDSGRAHEQYF